The 4 T cell receptor beta chains below all came from one sample that was sequenced in a study of neoadjuvant anti-PD-1 for oral cavity cancer. The repertoire was sequenced with immunoSEQ multiplex PCR; TCRdb's copy has only in-frame clones and lacks some. The table has tens of thousands of clones, roughly three quarters seen once. The sample consisted of PBMCs, taken before nivolumab (anti-PD-1) treatment. The receptors come from a person aged 35-80 years with oral cavity squamous cell carcinoma.

The CDR3 nucleotides are TGTGCCAGCAGCCCAAATCAGCCCCAGCATTTT. Protein product: CASSPNQPQHF. The J gene is TRBJ1-5, the V gene TRBV6-6; no firm D call. This CDR3 is built from 11 residues. V lost 6 bases and J 4 bases, leaving 4 bases between the germline ends. Germline assignment: CDR1 MNHNY and CDR2 SVGAGI (reference sequence).

The chain recombines TRBV28 with TRBJ2-7; D may match TRBD1 or TRBD2 (5 bases each). Germline assignment: CDR1 MDHEN and CDR2 SYDVKM. CDR3 size: 18 residues. With 6 bases removed from V and 3 bases from J, the gap between germline ends came to 27 bases. The CDR3 reads CASRLFKSTGTPDYEQYF. The DNA for the CDR3 is TGTGCCAGCAGACTCTTCAAATCCACCGGGACGCCTGACTACGAGCAGTACTTC.

The chain uses TRBV5-1 and TRBJ2-5; weak D call: TRBD1 (5 bases). The CDR3 consists of 13 residues. CDR1 is SGHRS, CDR2 YFSETQ, per germline. Trimming pared 4 bases from V and 5 bases from J, leaving 12 bases between. Written as DNA, the CDR3 is TGCGCCAGCAGCCAACTGGGGCGGGAGACCCAGTACTTC. It translates to CASSQLGRETQYF.

The rearrangement uses TRBV14 and TRBJ2-7; 7 bases fit TRBD1. Germline loops: CDR1 SGHDN, CDR2 FVKESK. The ends lost 5 bases at V and 3 bases at J; junction bases unmatched: 10. This CDR3 has 15 amino acids. In DNA, the CDR3 is TGTGCCAGCAGCGGACGACAGGGACGTAGCTACGAGCAGTACTTC. Translation: CASSGRQGRSYEQYF.